Described below is a single T cell receptor beta chain sequence and its context. This sample was included in a study of blood T cell repertoires in COVID-19. Whole-study context: Sites in the United States, Italy and Spain provided acute and convalescent COVID-19 samples. From T cells, B-cell-depleted T cells, or PBMCs came the material, which was cDNA or gDNA.

Ages ranged from 18 to 89 years, with residence in 24 US areas. This CDR3 contains 13 residues. Trimming pared 5 bases from V and 5 bases from J, leaving 11 bases between. Germline V gene lookup returns CDR1 MNHEY and CDR2 SMNVEV (reference sequence). Profiled with immunoSEQ multiplex PCR; TCRdb holds only in-frame clones, not every one. This table holds around 140,000 clones, 80% to 90% found once. The specimen sequenced was PBMCs or T cells enriched from blood (not recorded which). This receptor was taken from a middle-aged man with acute COVID-19. The chain couples TRBV27 to TRBJ2-3; tentatively, D is TRBD1 (6 bases). In DNA, the CDR3 is TGTGCCAGCAGTCTTCAGGGGCAAGATACGCAGTATTTT. Its translation: CASSLQGQDTQYF.